Presented here are 3 T cell receptor beta chains from one specimen sequenced in a study of T cells in Graves' hyperthyroidism and ophthalmopathy. Amplified regions were TCR beta CDR3 sequences from RNA transcripts. The HTBI primer set drove a first-round RT-PCR of the TCR CDR3. Via MiXCR, TCRdb re-called the multiplex PCR reads, giving one row per CDR3 protein. Found here are approximately 400,000 distinct CDR3 sequences, 15% to 20% of them singletons; the top ten hold roughly two fifths. The sample taken for sequencing was blood. Every receptor here comes from a man between 18 and 35 years old with Graves' ophthalmopathy.

This clonotype occurred many times. The chain recombines TRBV29-1 with TRBJ2-2; D is tentatively TRBD1 or TRBD2 (6 bases each). The V and J ends lost 6 bases and 7 bases respectively, with 27 bases between them. The germline CDR1 and CDR2 sequences are SQVTM and ANQGSEA. CDR3 length equals 17 residues. CDR3 DNA sequence: TGCAGCGTGAGGGACAAGGGCTGGGTAGCGGCCGACGGGGAGCTGTTTTTT. Protein product: CSVRDKGWVAADGELFF.

This clonotype was seen repeatedly, ten times or more. The chain has TRBV20-1 and TRBJ2-7; 9 nucleotides line up with TRBD1. The germline V gene encodes CDR1 DFQATT and CDR2 SNEGSKA (reference sequence). The trim removed 3 bases at V and 2 bases at J, leaving 8 bases unmatched. The CDR3 is made up of 15 amino acids. DNA of the CDR3: TGCAGTGCTAGGGGGCGGACAGGGGTACCCTACGAGCAGTACTTC. Protein product: CSARGRTGVPYEQYF.

This clonotype was recorded at least ten times. V and J are TRBV12-3 or TRBV12-4 and TRBJ2-1, with 12 nucleotides matching TRBD2. The CDR3 sequence is 14 residues long. V trimming: 6 bases; J trimming: 7 bases; junction bases outside the gene matches: 4. The CDR3 sequence: CASSLAGGPNEQFF. As DNA, the CDR3 is TGTGCCAGCAGCCTAGCGGGGGGGCCGAATGAGCAGTTCTTC.